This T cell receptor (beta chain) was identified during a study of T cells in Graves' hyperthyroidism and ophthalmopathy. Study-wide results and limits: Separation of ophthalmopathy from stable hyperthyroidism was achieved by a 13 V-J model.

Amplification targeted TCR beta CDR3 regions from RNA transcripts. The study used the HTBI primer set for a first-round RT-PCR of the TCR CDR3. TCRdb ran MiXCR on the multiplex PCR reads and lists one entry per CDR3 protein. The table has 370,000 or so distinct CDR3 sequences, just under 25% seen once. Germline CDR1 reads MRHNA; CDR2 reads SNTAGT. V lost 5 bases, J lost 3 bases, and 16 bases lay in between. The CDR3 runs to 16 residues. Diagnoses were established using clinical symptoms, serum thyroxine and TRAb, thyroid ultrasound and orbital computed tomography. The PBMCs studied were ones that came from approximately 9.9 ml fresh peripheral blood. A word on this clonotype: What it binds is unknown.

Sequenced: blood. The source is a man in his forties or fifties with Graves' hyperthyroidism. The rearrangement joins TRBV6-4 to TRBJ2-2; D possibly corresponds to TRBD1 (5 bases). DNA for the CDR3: TGTGCCAGCAGTATACTCGGGCTAGGGGACACCGGGGAGCTGTTTTTT. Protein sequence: CASSILGLGDTGELFF.